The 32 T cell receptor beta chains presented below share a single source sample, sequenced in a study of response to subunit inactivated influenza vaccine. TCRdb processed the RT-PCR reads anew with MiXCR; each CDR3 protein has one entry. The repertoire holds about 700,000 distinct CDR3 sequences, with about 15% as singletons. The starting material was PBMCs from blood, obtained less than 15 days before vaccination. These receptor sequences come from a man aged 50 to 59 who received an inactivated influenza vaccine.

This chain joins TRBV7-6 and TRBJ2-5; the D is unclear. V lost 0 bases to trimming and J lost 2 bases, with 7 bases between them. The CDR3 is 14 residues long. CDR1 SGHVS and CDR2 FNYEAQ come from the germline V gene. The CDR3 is CASSLAHSQETQYF. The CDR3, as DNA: TGTGCCAGCAGCTTAGCTCACAGTCAAGAGACCCAGTACTTC.

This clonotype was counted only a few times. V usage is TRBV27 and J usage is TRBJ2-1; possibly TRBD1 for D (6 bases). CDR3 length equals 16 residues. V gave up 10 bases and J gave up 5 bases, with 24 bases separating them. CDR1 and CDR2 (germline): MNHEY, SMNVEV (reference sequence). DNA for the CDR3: TGTGCCACCTCCATCGGCCAGGGGCACCTAAACAATGAGCAGTTCTTC. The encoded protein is CATSIGQGHLNNEQFF.

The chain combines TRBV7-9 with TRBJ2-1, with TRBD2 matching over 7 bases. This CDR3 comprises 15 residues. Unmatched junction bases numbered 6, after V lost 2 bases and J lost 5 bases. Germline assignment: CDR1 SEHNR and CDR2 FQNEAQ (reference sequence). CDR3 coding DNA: TGTGCCAGCAGCTTACTGCGGGGGTCACACAATGAGCAGTTCTTC. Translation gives CASSLLRGSHNEQFF.

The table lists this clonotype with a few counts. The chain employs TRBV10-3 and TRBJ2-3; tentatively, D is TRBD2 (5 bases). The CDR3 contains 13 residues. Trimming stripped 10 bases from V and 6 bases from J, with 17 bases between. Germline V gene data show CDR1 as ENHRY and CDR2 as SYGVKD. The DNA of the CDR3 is TGTGCCACCGTAGAGGCAACGGGGGATACGCAGTATTTT. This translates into CATVEATGDTQYF.

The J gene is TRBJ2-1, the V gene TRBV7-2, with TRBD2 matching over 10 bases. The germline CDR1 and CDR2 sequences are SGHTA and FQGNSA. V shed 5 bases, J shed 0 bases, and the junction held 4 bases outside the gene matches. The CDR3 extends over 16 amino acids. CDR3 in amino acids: CASSTSSGSSYNEQFF. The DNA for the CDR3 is TGTGCCAGCAGCACCTCTAGCGGGAGCTCCTACAATGAGCAGTTCTTC. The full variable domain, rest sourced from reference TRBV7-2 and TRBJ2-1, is GAGVSQSPSNKVTEKGKDVELRCDPISGHTALYWYRQSLGQGLEFLIYFQGNSAPDKSGLPSDRFSAERTGGSVSTLTIQRTQQEDSAVYLCASSTSSGSSYNEQFFGPGTRLTVL.

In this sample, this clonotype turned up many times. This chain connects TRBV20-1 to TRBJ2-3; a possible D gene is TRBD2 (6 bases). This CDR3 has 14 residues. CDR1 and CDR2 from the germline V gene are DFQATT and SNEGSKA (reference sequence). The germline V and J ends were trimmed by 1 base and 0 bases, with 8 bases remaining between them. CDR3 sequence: CSARGSGSTDTQYF. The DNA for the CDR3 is TGCAGTGCTAGAGGGAGCGGGAGCACAGATACGCAGTATTTT.

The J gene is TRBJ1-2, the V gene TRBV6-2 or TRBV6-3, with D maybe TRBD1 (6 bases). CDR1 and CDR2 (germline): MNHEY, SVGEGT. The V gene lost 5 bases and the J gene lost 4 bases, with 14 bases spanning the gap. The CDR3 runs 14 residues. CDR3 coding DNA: TGTGCCAGCAGTACCTGGACAGCCACCTATGGCTACACCTTC. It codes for CASSTWTATYGYTF.

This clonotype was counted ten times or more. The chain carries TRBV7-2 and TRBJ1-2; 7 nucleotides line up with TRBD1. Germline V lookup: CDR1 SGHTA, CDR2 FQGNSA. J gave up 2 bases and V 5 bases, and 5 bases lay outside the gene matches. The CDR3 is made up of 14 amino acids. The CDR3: CASSPGQENYGYTF. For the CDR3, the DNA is TGTGCCAGCAGCCCCGGACAGGAGAACTATGGCTACACCTTC.

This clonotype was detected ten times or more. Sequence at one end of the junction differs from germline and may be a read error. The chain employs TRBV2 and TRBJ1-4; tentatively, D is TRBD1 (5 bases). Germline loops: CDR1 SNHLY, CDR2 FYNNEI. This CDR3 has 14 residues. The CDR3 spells CASNEGAQEEKLFF. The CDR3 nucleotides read TGTGCCAGCAATGAAGGGGCTCAGGAAGAAAAACTGTTTTTT.

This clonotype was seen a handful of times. CDR3 nucleotides: TGTGCCAGCAGTGGCGGGGACAGCTCCTACAATGAGCAGTTCTTC. Amino acids: CASSGGDSSYNEQFF. The rearrangement joins TRBV2 to TRBJ2-1, with D perhaps TRBD1 (7 bases). Trimming cost V 4 bases and J 0 bases, with 10 bases left between them. The CDR3 runs to 15 residues. The V gene's germline CDR1 is SNHLY and CDR2 FYNNEI.

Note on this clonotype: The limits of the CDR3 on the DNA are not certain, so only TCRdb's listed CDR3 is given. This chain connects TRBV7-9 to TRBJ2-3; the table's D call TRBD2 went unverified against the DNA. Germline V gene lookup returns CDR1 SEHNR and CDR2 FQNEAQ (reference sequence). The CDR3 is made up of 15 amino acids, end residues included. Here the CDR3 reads CASSFWRGQTDTQYF.

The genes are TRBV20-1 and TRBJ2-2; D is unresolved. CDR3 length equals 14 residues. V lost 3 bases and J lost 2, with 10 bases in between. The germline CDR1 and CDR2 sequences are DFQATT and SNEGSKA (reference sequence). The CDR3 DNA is TGCAGTGCTAGTGAGGCCTATAACACCGGGGAGCTGTTTTTT. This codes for CSASEAYNTGELFF.

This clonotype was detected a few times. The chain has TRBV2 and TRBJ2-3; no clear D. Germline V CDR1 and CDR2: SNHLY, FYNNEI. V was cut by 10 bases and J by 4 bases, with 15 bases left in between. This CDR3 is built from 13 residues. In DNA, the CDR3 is TGTGCCAACAACGATGCCGCCTCAGATACGCAGTATTTT. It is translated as CANNDAASDTQYF.

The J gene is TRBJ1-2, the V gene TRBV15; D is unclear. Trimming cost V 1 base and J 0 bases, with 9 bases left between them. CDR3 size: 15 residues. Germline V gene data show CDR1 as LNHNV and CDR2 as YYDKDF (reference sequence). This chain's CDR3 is CATSRAGRTNYGYTF. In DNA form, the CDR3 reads TGTGCCACCAGCAGAGCGGGGAGAACTAACTATGGCTACACCTTC.

The CDR3 here is CASSYTRTGVSGANVLTF. Here the CDR3 DNA reads TGTGCCAGCAGTTACACGCGGACGGGGGTCTCTGGGGCCAACGTCCTGACTTTC. The chain uses TRBV6-5 and TRBJ2-6, with a tentative D call TRBD2 (6 bases). Trimming took off 2 bases at V and 0 bases at J, with 14 bases between the two ends. This CDR3 is built from 18 residues. The germline gives CDR1 MNHEY, CDR2 SVGAGI.

CDR3 residues: CATSGSWTVNTGELFF. The DNA for the CDR3 is TGTGCCACCAGCGGTTCCTGGACAGTGAACACCGGGGAGCTGTTTTTT. The genes are TRBV24-1 and TRBJ2-2, with D tentatively TRBD1 (6 bases). CDR1 and CDR2 (germline): KGHDR, SFDVKD. Trimming left V 7 bases short and J 1 base short, with 15 bases between. CDR3 size: 16 residues.

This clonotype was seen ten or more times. The CDR3 nucleotides read TGCAGTGGTGGCCGTTTGTCTGAGCAGTTCTTC. Its translation: CSGGRLSEQFF. J is TRBJ2-1 and V is TRBV29-1; D unclear. The CDR3 sequence is 11 residues long. CDR1 is SQVTM, CDR2 ANQGSEA, per germline.

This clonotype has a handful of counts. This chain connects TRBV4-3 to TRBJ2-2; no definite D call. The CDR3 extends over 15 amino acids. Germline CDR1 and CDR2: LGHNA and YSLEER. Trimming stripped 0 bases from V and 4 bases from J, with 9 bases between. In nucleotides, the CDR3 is TGCGCCAGCAGCCAAGAAGCCCCGGGCACCGGGGAGCTGTTTTTT. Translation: CASSQEAPGTGELFF.

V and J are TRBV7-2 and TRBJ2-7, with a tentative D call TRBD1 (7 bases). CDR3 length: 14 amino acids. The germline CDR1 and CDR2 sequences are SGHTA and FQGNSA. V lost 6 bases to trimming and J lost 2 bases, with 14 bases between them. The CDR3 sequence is CASRKQGTAYEQYF. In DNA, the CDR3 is TGTGCCAGCAGAAAACAGGGGACTGCCTACGAGCAGTACTTC.

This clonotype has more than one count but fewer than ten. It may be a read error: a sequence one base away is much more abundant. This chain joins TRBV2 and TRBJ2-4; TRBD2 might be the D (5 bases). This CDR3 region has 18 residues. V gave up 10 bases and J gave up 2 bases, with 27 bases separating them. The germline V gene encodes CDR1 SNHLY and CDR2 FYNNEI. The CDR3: CAISPGLVGVGTKNIQYF. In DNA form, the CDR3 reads TGTGCCATCAGCCCGGGATTGGTTGGAGTTGGAACCAAAAACATTCAGTACTTC.

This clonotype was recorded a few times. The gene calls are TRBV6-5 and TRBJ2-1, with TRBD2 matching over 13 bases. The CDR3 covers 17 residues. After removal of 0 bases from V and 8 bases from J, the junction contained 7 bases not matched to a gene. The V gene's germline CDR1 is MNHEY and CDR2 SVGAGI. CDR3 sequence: CASSYSTLGLAGDEQFF. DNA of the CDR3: TGTGCCAGCAGTTACTCGACCCTCGGACTAGCGGGAGATGAGCAGTTCTTC.

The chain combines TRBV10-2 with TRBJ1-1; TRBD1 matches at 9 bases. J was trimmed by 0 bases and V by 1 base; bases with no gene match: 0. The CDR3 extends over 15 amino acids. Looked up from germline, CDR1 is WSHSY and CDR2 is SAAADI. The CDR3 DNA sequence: TGCGCCAGCAGTGAGTGGACAGGGGTGAACACTGAAGCTTTCTTT. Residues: CASSEWTGVNTEAFF.

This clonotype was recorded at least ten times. The CDR3 protein is CASKGSVPGELFF. The CDR3 DNA follows: TGTGCCAGCAAAGGGTCTGTACCCGGGGAGCTGTTTTTT. This sequence joins TRBV6-2 or TRBV6-3 and TRBJ2-2; D not resolved. Trimming shortened V by 7 bases and J by 6 bases, and 12 bases separated the two germline ends. The CDR3 totals 13 residues. Germline CDR1 reads MNHEY; CDR2 reads SVGEGT.

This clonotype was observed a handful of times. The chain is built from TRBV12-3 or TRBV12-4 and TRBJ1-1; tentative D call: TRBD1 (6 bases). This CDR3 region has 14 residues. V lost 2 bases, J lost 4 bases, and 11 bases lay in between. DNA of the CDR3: TGTGCCAGCAGTTTAAGGGGGGGGGGCACTGAAGCTTTCTTT. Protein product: CASSLRGGGTEAFF.

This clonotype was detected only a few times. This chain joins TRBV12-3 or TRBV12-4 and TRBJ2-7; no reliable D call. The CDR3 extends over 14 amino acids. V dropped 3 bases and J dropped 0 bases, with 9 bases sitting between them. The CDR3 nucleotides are TGTGCCAGCAGTTTTTGGGTTGGCTCCTACGAGCAGTACTTC. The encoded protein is CASSFWVGSYEQYF.

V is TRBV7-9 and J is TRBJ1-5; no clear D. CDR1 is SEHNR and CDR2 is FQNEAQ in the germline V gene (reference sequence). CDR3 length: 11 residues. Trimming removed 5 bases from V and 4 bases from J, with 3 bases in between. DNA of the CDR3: TGTGCCAGCAGCAAGAATCAGCCCCAGCATTTT. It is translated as CASSKNQPQHF.

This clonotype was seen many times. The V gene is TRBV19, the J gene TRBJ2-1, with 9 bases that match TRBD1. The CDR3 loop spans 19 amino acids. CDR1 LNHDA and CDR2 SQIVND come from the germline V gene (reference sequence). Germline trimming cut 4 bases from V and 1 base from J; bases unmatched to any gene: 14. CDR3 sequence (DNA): TGTGCCAGTAGTAGTCCCGGGACAGGGTATAGCCTTTCCTACAATGAGCAGTTCTTC. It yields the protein CASSSPGTGYSLSYNEQFF.

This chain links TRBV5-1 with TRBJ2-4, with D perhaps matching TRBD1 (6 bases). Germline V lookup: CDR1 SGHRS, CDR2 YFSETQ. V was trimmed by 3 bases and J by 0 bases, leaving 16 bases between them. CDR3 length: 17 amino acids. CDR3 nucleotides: TGCGCCAGCAGCTCTGGACAGAGTTTCCTAGCCAAAAACATTCAGTACTTC. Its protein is CASSSGQSFLAKNIQYF.

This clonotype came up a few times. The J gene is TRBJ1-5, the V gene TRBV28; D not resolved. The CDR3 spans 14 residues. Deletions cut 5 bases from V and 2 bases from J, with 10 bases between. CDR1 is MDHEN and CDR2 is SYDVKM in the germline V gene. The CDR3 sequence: CASSLHQGNQPQHF. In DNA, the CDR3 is TGTGCCAGCAGTCTCCACCAGGGCAATCAGCCCCAGCATTTT.

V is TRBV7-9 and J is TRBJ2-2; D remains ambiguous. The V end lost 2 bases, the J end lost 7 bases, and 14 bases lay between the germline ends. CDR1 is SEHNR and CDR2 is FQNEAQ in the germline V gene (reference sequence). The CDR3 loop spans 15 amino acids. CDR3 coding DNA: TGTGCCAGCAGCTTACGGTCGTCTGGTGACGGGGAGCTGTTTTTT. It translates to CASSLRSSGDGELFF. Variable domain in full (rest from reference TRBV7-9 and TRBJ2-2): DTGVSQNPRHKITKRGQNVTFRCDPISEHNRLYWYRQTLGQGPEFLTYFQNEAQLEKSRLLSDRFSAERPKGSFSTLEIQRTEQGDSAMYLCASSLRSSGDGELFFGEGSRLTVL.

CDR3 in amino acids: CASSQGGTSGSEQYF. CDR3 nucleotides: TGTGCCAGCAGCCAAGGGGGGACTAGCGGGAGTGAGCAGTACTTC. The chain combines TRBV3-1 with TRBJ2-1; TRBD2 aligns across 14 bases. The end of the DNA aligns better with TRBJ2-7, so the J call may be wrong. This CDR3 has 15 amino acids. The germline V gene encodes CDR1 LGHDT and CDR2 YNNKEL (reference sequence).

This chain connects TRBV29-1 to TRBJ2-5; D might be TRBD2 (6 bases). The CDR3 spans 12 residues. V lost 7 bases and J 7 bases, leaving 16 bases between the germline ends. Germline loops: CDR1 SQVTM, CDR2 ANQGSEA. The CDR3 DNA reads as TGCAGCGCCCTCGCGGGGCTGGCGACCCAGTACTTC. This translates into CSALAGLATQYF.